The T cell receptor beta chain under discussion was sequenced for a study of T-cell memory formation after mild COVID-19. The table lists this clonotype with a few counts. This CDR3 spans 13 amino acids. CDR1 MNHEY and CDR2 SVGAGI come from the germline V gene. Trimming cost V 8 bases and J 5 bases, with 12 bases left between them. TCRdb ran MiXCR on the 5' RACE reads and lists one entry per CDR3 protein. This sample has 450,000 or so distinct CDR3 sequences, with more than 20% found just once. Sequencing was performed on PBMCs or a T cell subset sorted from them (not recorded which). The origin of this receptor is an adult woman who had mild COVID-19 (a few samples of this study predate the infection). Cell type and time point are not known. This chain joins TRBV6-5 and TRBJ2-2, with D possibly being TRBD1 (6 bases). CDR3 sequence: CASGRGYTGELFF. DNA of the CDR3: TGTGCCAGCGGAAGGGGGTATACCGGGGAGCTGTTTTTT.